Presented here are 5 T cell receptor beta chains from one specimen sequenced in a study of blood T cell repertoires in COVID-19. Sequencing used immunoSEQ multiplex PCR; TCRdb keeps in-frame clones, though not all of them. The profile shows fewer than 300,000 clones, 65% to 90% of them singletons. Specimen: peripheral blood. These receptors were taken from a human donor in a cohort sampled during active COVID-19.

The gene calls are TRBV6-5 and TRBJ1-1; a possible D gene is TRBD1 (5 bases). Germline CDR1 MNHEY, CDR2 SVGAGI. The V gene lost 6 bases and the J gene lost 2 bases, with 13 bases spanning the gap. The CDR3 loop spans 14 amino acids. CDR3 region: CASRRGGRNTEAFF. CDR3 sequence (DNA): TGTGCCAGCAGGCGGGGGGGGAGAAACACTGAAGCTTTCTTT.

The gene calls are TRBV10-3 and TRBJ1-1; unclear D gene. This CDR3 is 12 amino acids long. V was shortened by 10 bases and J by 3 bases, with 12 bases between the two germline ends. Germline CDR1 reads ENHRY; CDR2 reads SYGVKD. The CDR3 DNA reads TGTGCCACGGGGTCCCGCGACACTGAAGCTTTCTTT. This gives the protein CATGSRDTEAFF.

The rearrangement links TRBV10-3 to TRBJ2-5; D might be TRBD1 (6 bases). The CDR3 is 14 amino acids. Germline values: CDR1 ENHRY, CDR2 SYGVKD. V lost 8 bases and J 1 base, leaving 14 bases between the germline ends. CDR3 region: CAIWQGSTQETQYF. The CDR3 nucleotides are TGTGCCATCTGGCAGGGGTCGACCCAAGAGACCCAGTACTTC.

V and J are TRBV25-1 and TRBJ2-1, with a weak D call TRBD2 (5 bases). The CDR3 is 13 residues long. V lost 3 bases and J lost 12, with 15 bases in between. Germline V gene data show CDR1 as MGHDK and CDR2 as SYGVNS. CDR3 in DNA: TGTGCCAGCAGTGAGGGGAGTGGTCGGTGGCAGTTCTTC. Encoded protein: CASSEGSGRWQFF.

This clone was counted once. The chain couples TRBV19 to TRBJ1-4, with D possibly matching TRBD1 (6 bases). From germline, CDR1 is LNHDA and CDR2 SQIVND (reference sequence). Between the trimmed V and J ends, which lost 6 bases and 1 base, there was a span of 12 bases. CDR3 length: 15 residues. DNA for the CDR3: TGTGCCAGTAGGGATCGAGGGGGAACTAATGAAAAACTGTTTTTT. The encoded protein is CASRDRGGTNEKLFF.